Described below is a single T cell receptor beta chain sequence and its context. The antigen remains undetermined. The data are from a study of OX40 agonist ivuxolimab in advanced cancers. For the study at large: Ivuxolimab, an antibody acting as an agonist of OX40 (CD134), was used to treat patients. Hepatocellular carcinoma, melanoma, renal cell or head and neck cancer affected the dose-escalation patients.

Study findings and constraints: CD8+ T cells (on average) carried more expanded clones than CD4+ T cells. Near-lowest levels of clonal expansion characterized partial responders at 0.1-3.0 mg/kg.

TCRdb keeps only in-frame clones here, not all; method: immunoSEQ multiplex PCR. The sample contains tens of thousands of clones, over 80% of which appear only once. Germline V gene sequence: CDR1 GTSNPN, CDR2 SVGIG (reference sequence). Trimming removed 0 bases at V and 9 bases at J, with 21 bases between. The CDR3 runs 16 residues. The sequence came from an adult with an advanced solid tumor such as melanoma, head and neck, liver or kidney cancer. The rearrangement joins TRBV30 to TRBJ2-1; D may correspond to TRBD1 or TRBD2 (7 bases each). The sample here was CD4+ or CD8+ T cells sorted from blood, taken in a trial of the OX40 agonist ivuxolimab. CDR3 in amino acids: CAWSVRGGAYRGEQFF. DNA for the CDR3: TGTGCCTGGAGTGTCAGGGGGGGAGCGTATCGCGGTGAGCAGTTCTTC.